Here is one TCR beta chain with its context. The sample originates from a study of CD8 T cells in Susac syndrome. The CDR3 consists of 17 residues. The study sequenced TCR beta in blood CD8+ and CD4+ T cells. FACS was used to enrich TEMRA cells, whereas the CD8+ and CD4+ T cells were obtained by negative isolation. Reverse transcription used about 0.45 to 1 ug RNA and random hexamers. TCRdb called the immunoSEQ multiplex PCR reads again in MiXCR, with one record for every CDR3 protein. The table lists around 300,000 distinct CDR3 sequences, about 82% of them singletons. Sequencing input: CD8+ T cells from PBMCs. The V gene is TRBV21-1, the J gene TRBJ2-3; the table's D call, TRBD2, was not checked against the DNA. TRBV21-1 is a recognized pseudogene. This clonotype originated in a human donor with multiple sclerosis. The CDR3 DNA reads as TGTGCCAGCACCAAACTGCGACTAGCGGAAATATTAGATACGCAGTATTTT. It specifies CASTKLRLAEILDTQYF.